The T cell receptor (beta chain) under discussion was sequenced for a study of shared clonotypes between healthy human individuals. Everyone who donated was a Caucasian adult who lived in Nashville, Tennessee. The protocol was immunoSEQ multiplex PCR, while the TCRdb copy is restricted to in-frame clones and leaves out a portion. The repertoire holds hundreds of thousands of clones, roughly 78% seen once, with around 2% in the top ten. CDR1 is SQVTM and CDR2 is ANQGSEA in the germline V gene. V lost 7 bases and J 5 bases, leaving 14 bases between the germline ends. This CDR3 is built from 12 residues. Only a few counts were recorded for this clone.

The sample was memory CD4+ T cells sorted from blood. Subset reported: CD45RA-negative fraction. The chain uses TRBV29-1 and TRBJ2-5, with D possibly matching TRBD2 (5 bases). The sequence was obtained from a woman younger than 45 in good health. CDR3 loop: CSASEGPETQYF. As DNA, the CDR3 is TGCAGCGCGTCTGAGGGCCCGGAGACCCAGTACTTC.